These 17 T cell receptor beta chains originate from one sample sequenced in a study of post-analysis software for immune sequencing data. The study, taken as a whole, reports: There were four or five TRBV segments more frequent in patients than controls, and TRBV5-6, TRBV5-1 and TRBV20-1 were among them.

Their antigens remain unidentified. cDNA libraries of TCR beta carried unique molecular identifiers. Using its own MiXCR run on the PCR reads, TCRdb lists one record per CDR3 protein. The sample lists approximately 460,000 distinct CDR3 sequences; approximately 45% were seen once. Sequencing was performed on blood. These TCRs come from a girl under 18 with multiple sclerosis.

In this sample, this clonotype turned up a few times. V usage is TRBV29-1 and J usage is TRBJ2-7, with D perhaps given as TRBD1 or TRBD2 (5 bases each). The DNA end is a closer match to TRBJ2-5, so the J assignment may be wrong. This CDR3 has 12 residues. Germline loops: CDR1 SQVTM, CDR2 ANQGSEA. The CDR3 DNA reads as TGCAGCGCTTCACTTTGGGACGGGACCCAGTACTTC. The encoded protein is CSASLWDGTQYF.

Here the CDR3 DNA reads TGTGCCAGCAGTTCGATACGTTACTACAGGGACCACACAGATACGCAGTATTTT. Amino acid sequence: CASSSIRYYRDHTDTQYF. The V gene is TRBV27, the J gene TRBJ2-3; D is perhaps TRBD1 (6 bases). Germline CDR1 and CDR2: MNHEY and SMNVEV (reference sequence). The V end was cut by 4 bases, the J end by 2 bases, with 22 bases between. The CDR3 contains 18 residues.

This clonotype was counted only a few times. As DNA, the CDR3 is TGTGCCAGCGGCGCAGGGGGCTGGAACACTGAAGCTTTCTTT. Translating it yields CASGAGGWNTEAFF. V gene TRBV2 combines with J gene TRBJ1-1, with 8 bases aligning to TRBD1. The CDR3 covers 14 residues. Trimming at V came to 8 bases and at J to 1 base, leaving 6 bases not matched to a gene. CDR1 is SNHLY, CDR2 FYNNEI, per germline. Together with reference TRBV2 and TRBJ1-1, the CDR3 gives the full variable domain: EPEVTQTPSHQVTQMGQEVILRCVPISNHLYFYWYRQILGQKVEFLVSFYNNEISEKSEIFDDQFSVERPDGSNFTLKIRSTKLEDSAMYFCASGAGGWNTEAFFGQGTRLTVV.

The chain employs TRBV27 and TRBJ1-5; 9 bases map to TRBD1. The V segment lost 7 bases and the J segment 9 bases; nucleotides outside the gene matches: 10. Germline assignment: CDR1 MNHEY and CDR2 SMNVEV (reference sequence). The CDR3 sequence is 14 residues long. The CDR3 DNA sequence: TGTGCCAGCAAGTTCGGGACAGGGAAAGGGCCCCAGCATTTT. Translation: CASKFGTGKGPQHF.

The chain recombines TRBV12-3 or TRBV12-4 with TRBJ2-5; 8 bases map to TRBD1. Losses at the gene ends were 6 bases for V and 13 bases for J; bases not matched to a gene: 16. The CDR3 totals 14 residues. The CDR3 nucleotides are TGTGCCAGCAGATCCGGGACAGGTAGTTACGAGCTGTACTTC. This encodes CASRSGTGSYELYF.

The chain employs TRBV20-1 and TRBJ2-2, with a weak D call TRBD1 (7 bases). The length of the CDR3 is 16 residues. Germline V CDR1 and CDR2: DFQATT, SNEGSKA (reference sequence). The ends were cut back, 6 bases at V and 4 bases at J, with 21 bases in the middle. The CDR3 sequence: CSAQKAGQTITGELFF. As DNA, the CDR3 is TGCAGTGCCCAAAAGGCGGGACAGACAATCACCGGGGAGCTGTTTTTT.

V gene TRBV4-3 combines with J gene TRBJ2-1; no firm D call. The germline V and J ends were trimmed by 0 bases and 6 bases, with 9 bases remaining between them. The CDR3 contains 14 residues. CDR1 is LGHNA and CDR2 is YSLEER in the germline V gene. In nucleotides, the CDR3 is TGCGCCAGCAGCCAAGATCTAACCCTCAATGAGCAGTTCTTC. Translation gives CASSQDLTLNEQFF.

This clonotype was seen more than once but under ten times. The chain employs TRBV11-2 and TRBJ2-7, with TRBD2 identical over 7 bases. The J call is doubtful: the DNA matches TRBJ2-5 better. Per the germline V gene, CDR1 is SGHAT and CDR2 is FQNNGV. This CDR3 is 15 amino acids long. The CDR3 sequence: CASSLGFAGDETQYF. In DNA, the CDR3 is TGTGCCAGCAGCTTAGGCTTCGCGGGAGACGAGACCCAGTACTTC.

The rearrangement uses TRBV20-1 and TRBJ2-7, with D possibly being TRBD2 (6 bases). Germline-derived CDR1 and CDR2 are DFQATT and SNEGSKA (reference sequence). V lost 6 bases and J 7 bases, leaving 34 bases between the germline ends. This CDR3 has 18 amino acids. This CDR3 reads CSAPGGRKAWSSYNEQYF. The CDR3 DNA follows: TGCAGTGCGCCCGGAGGGCGGAAAGCCTGGAGCTCCTACAATGAGCAGTACTTC.

The DNA of the CDR3 is TGTGCCAGCAGCTCAGCGGGATCTCGCAATGAGCAGTTCTTC. This encodes CASSSAGSRNEQFF. The chain carries TRBV7-3 and TRBJ2-1, with 7 bases lining up with TRBD2. CDR1 and CDR2 from the germline V gene are SGHTA and FQGTGA. CDR3 length: 14 residues. V lost 4 bases to trimming and J lost 6 bases; unmatched junction nucleotides: 6.

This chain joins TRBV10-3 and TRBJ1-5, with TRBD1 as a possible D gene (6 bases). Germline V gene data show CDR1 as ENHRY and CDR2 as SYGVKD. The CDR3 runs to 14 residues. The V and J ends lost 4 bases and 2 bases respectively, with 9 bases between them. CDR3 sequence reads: CAISGAGGNQPQHF. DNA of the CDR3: TGTGCCATCAGTGGGGCAGGGGGCAATCAGCCCCAGCATTTT.

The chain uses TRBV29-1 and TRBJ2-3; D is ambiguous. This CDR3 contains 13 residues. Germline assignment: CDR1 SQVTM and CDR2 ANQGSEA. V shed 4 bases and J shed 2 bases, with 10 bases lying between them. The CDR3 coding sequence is TGCAGCGTTGTGGCAGGCTACACAGATACGCAGTATTTT. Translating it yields CSVVAGYTDTQYF.

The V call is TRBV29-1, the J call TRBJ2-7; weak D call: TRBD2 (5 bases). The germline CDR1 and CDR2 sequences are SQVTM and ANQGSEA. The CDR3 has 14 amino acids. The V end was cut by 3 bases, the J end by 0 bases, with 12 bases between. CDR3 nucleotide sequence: TGCAGCGTTGAGAGGGCCGGAGGCTCCTACGAGCAGTACTTC. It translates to CSVERAGGSYEQYF.

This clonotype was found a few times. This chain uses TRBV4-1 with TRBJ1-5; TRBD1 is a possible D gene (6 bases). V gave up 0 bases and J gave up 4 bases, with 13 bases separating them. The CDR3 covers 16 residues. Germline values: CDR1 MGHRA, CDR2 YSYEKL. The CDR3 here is CASSQDTGTPNQPQHF. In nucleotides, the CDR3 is TGCGCCAGCAGCCAAGATACGGGGACACCTAATCAGCCCCAGCATTTT.

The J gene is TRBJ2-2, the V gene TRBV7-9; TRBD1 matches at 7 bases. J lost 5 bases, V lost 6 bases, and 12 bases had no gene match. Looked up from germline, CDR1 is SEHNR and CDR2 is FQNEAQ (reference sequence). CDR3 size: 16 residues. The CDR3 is CASSPPPPTGTGELFF. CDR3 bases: TGTGCCAGCAGTCCACCTCCGCCGACAGGGACCGGGGAGCTGTTTTTT. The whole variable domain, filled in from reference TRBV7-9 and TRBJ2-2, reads DTGVSQNPRHKITKRGQNVTFRCDPISEHNRLYWYRQTLGQGPEFLTYFQNEAQLEKSRLLSDRFSAERPKGSFSTLEIQRTEQGDSAMYLCASSPPPPTGTGELFFGEGSRLTVL.

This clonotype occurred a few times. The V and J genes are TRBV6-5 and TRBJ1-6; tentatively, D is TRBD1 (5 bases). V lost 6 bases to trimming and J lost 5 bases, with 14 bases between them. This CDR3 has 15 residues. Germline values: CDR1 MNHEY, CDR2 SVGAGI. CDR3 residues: CASRRGDLDNSPLHF. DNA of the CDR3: TGTGCCAGCAGGAGAGGGGATTTGGATAATTCACCCCTCCACTTT.

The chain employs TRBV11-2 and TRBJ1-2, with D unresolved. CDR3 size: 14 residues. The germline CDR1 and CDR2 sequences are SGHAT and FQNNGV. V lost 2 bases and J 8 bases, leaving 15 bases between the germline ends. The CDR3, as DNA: TGTGCCAGCAGCTTATCTATCCAGGCAAGAGGCTACACCTTC. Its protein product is CASSLSIQARGYTF.